Below, 25 T cell receptor beta chains from the same sample are listed, as sequenced in a study of blood T cell repertoires in COVID-19. Sequencing used immunoSEQ multiplex PCR; TCRdb keeps in-frame clones, though not all of them. The sample lists some 250,000 clones; about 76% were seen once. The sample comprised peripheral blood. The source is a woman aged 55-69 years with active or convalescent COVID-19.

The chain uses TRBV9 and TRBJ1-1; 8 bases fit TRBD1. With 3 bases clipped from V and 5 bases from J, the junction kept 6 bases outside the gene matches. There are 14 residues in the CDR3. Germline CDR1 and CDR2: SGDLS and YYNGEE. The CDR3 DNA reads as TGTGCCAGCAGCGGAACAGGGGGGGATACTGAAGCTTTCTTT. It codes for CASSGTGGDTEAFF.

As regards this clone: Other nucleotide sequences from this sample produce the same CDR3. The chain links TRBV9 to TRBJ2-1, with 8 positions matching TRBD2. CDR1 is SGDLS and CDR2 is YYNGEE in the germline V gene. The CDR3 is 15 amino acids. With 2 bases clipped from V and 4 bases from J, the junction kept 5 bases outside the gene matches. CDR3 bases: TGTGCCAGCAGCGTGCGGGGGGCGGGTTACAATGAGCAGTTCTTC. Residues: CASSVRGAGYNEQFF.

The chain is built from TRBV5-4 and TRBJ2-2; TRBD2 matches at 9 bases. This CDR3 has 16 residues. Trimming cost V 4 bases and J 2 bases; bases outside gene matches: 6. Per the germline V gene, CDR1 is SGHNT and CDR2 is YYREEE (reference sequence). CDR3 sequence reads: CASSPKLAGNTGELFF. The CDR3 DNA follows: TGTGCCAGCAGCCCCAAACTAGCGGGCAACACCGGGGAGCTGTTTTTT.

The chain carries TRBV5-1 and TRBJ1-4, with TRBD1 identical over 7 bases. Germline loops: CDR1 SGHRS, CDR2 YFSETQ. The CDR3 spans 16 residues. The junction had 6 bases not matched to a gene; V was cut back by 0 bases and J by 4 bases. Here the CDR3 reads CASSLARGQINEKLFF. The CDR3 DNA reads as TGCGCCAGCAGCTTGGCCCGGGGACAGATTAATGAAAAACTGTTTTTT.

On this clone itself: The same CDR3 also results from other DNA sequences found in this sample. The gene calls are TRBV7-2 and TRBJ2-1; TRBD2 aligns across 8 bases. The CDR3 covers 15 residues. J lost 1 base, V lost 3 bases, and 2 bases had no gene match. The V gene's germline CDR1 is SGHTA and CDR2 FQGNSA. The CDR3 spells CASSLSGGSYNEQFF. Here the CDR3 DNA reads TGTGCCAGCAGCTTGAGCGGGGGTTCCTACAATGAGCAGTTCTTC.

About this clone: The conserved final phenylalanine or tryptophan is absent from the CDR3, which likely points to a read error. No DNA is shown, since the ends of the CDR3 on it are uncertain; the CDR3 is the one TCRdb lists. This chain links TRBV6-1 with TRBJ1-2; the table's TRBD1 call for D was not verified on the DNA. From germline, CDR1 is MNHNS and CDR2 SASEGT. The CDR3 has 14 residues if both end residues are counted. CDR3 sequence reads: CASSPTGTGVKWGI.

J is TRBJ2-7 and V is TRBV4-3, with a possible D match to TRBD2 (5 bases). V was trimmed by 2 bases and J by 2 bases, leaving 13 bases between them. CDR3 length: 15 residues. Germline-derived CDR1 and CDR2 are LGHNA and YSLEER. The CDR3 sequence is CASSQWSGSTYEQYF. The CDR3 nucleotides read TGCGCCAGCAGCCAATGGTCGGGGTCGACCTACGAGCAGTACTTC.

This chain uses TRBV15 with TRBJ2-7, with D perhaps matching TRBD1 (6 bases). Germline V gene lookup returns CDR1 LNHNV and CDR2 YYDKDF (reference sequence). V was pared by 0 bases and J by 0 bases, with 18 bases between. The CDR3 is 18 residues long. In DNA, the CDR3 is TGTGCCACCAGCAGAGATCTGGGGACACTTCTCCCCTCCTACGAGCAGTACTTC. Amino acids: CATSRDLGTLLPSYEQYF.

The table lists this clone with a few counts. This chain joins TRBV19 and TRBJ2-4, with 8 bases that match TRBD1. The CDR3 totals 16 residues. Germline-derived CDR1 and CDR2 are LNHDA and SQIVND (reference sequence). V lost 2 bases and J lost 7; bases outside the gene matches: 10. The CDR3 region is CASSIRGARTGNIQYF. The CDR3 nucleotides read TGTGCCAGTAGTATAAGGGGGGCGCGGACAGGGAACATTCAGTACTTC.

This chain uses TRBV2 with TRBJ2-3; TRBD2 agrees at 8 bases. Trimming took 7 bases from V and 6 from J; bases not matched to a gene: 0. Germline V lookup: CDR1 SNHLY, CDR2 FYNNEI. The CDR3 runs to 11 residues. CDR3 sequence reads: CASTGGDTQYF. CDR3 nucleotides: TGTGCCAGCACGGGGGGGGATACGCAGTATTTT.

The chain links TRBV2 to TRBJ2-5, with TRBD1 identical over 11 bases. The CDR3 contains 16 residues. CDR1 and CDR2 (germline): SNHLY, FYNNEI. J gave up 6 bases and V 3 bases, and 9 bases lay outside the gene matches. The CDR3 sequence is CASSDGGQGARKTQYF. The CDR3 DNA reads as TGTGCCAGCAGTGATGGCGGACAGGGGGCACGAAAGACCCAGTACTTC.

V is TRBV7-6 and J is TRBJ2-7; 11 bases line up with TRBD2. The ends lost 8 bases at V and 2 bases at J; junction bases unmatched: 5. CDR3 size: 14 residues. Germline V lookup: CDR1 SGHVS, CDR2 FNYEAQ. CDR3 in amino acids: CASSGTSGTYEQYF. The CDR3 coding sequence is TGTGCCAGCTCGGGGACTAGCGGAACCTACGAGCAGTACTTC. Full variable domain (remainder filled in from reference TRBV7-6 and TRBJ2-7): GAGVSQSPRYKVTKRGQDVALRCDPISGHVSLYWYRQALGQGPEFLTYFNYEAQQDKSGLPNDRFSAERPEGSISTLTIQRTEQRDSAMYRCASSGTSGTYEQYFGPGTRLTVT.

The chain employs TRBV10-3 and TRBJ2-1; no clear D gene. The V gene's germline CDR1 is ENHRY and CDR2 SYGVKD. The V and J ends lost 8 bases and 7 bases respectively, with 9 bases between them. The CDR3 consists of 11 residues. The CDR3 region is CAIGATNEQFF. The CDR3 DNA reads as TGTGCCATCGGCGCGACTAATGAGCAGTTCTTC.

This clone showed up just a few times. V is TRBV15 and J is TRBJ2-1, with 9 nucleotides matching TRBD1. CDR1 LNHNV and CDR2 YYDKDF come from the germline V gene (reference sequence). The CDR3 runs to 14 residues. The J segment lost 15 bases and the V segment lost 0 bases, leaving 9 bases of the junction unmatched. CDR3 residues: CATSRENRGTGRFF. Written as DNA, the CDR3 is TGTGCCACCAGCAGAGAGAACCGAGGGACAGGGCGGTTCTTC.

The chain links TRBV29-1 to TRBJ2-3, with D unresolved. Deletions cut 6 bases from V and 7 bases from J, with 14 bases between. The length of the CDR3 is 12 residues. CDR1 and CDR2 (germline): SQVTM, ANQGSEA. CDR3 sequence reads: CSVDTFRNTQYF. As DNA, the CDR3 is TGCAGCGTCGATACTTTCAGGAATACGCAGTATTTT.

The rearrangement uses TRBV27 and TRBJ1-5; 8 positions match TRBD1. V trimming: 5 bases; J trimming: 2 bases; junction bases outside the gene matches: 5. In germline, CDR1 is MNHEY, CDR2 SMNVEV (reference sequence). This CDR3 comprises 15 residues. The CDR3 is CASSGGTGGNQPQHF. CDR3 in DNA: TGTGCCAGCAGTGGTGGGACAGGCGGCAATCAGCCCCAGCATTTT.

This clone was seen more than once but under ten times. This rearrangement joins TRBV3-1 (or the pseudogene TRBV3-2) to TRBJ2-1; a weak D match, TRBD2 (5 bases). CDR1 and CDR2 from the germline V gene are LGHDT and YNNKEL (reference sequence). The CDR3 runs to 15 residues. The ends were cut back, 4 bases at V and 2 bases at J, with 12 bases in the middle. DNA of the CDR3: TGTGCCAGCAGCCTCGGGTGGGAGCCCTACAATGAGCAGTTCTTC. Translated: CASSLGWEPYNEQFF.

The chain recombines TRBV11-2 with TRBJ2-3, with TRBD2 matching 15 bases. Germline values: CDR1 SGHAT, CDR2 FQNNGV. The CDR3 is 17 amino acids. The V segment lost 3 bases and the J segment 4 bases; nucleotides outside the gene matches: 5. The CDR3, as DNA: TGTGCCAGCAGCTTCGGGACTAGCGGGGGGTCCTCAGATACGCAGTATTTT. Amino acid sequence: CASSFGTSGGSSDTQYF.

The chain uses TRBV27 and TRBJ1-2, with D possibly being TRBD1 (5 bases). Deletions cut 5 bases from V and 0 bases from J, with 13 bases between. Germline values: CDR1 MNHEY, CDR2 SMNVEV (reference sequence). This CDR3 contains 15 residues. The chain's CDR3 is CASSPRDRPNYGYTF. The CDR3 nucleotides read TGTGCCAGCAGTCCCCGTGACAGACCTAACTATGGCTACACCTTC.

The chain is built from TRBV28 and TRBJ1-2; 10 bases align to TRBD1. Germline loops: CDR1 MDHEN, CDR2 SYDVKM. J was trimmed by 8 bases and V by 4 bases; bases with no gene match: 10. The CDR3 covers 15 residues. CDR3 coding DNA: TGTGCCAGCAGTTGGGAGGACAGGGGGTTTTTAGGCTACACCTTC. Translating it yields CASSWEDRGFLGYTF.

CDR3 loop: CASSLTGEFTPFGWQFF. The CDR3 bases are TGTGCCAGCAGCTTAACGGGGGAATTCACCCCCTTTGGTTGGCAGTTCTTC. The gene calls are TRBV7-9 and TRBJ2-1, with D maybe TRBD2 (6 bases). CDR1 is SEHNR, CDR2 FQNEAQ, per germline (reference sequence). The CDR3 extends over 17 amino acids. The V end was cut by 2 bases, the J end by 12 bases, with 26 bases between.

This clone was counted once. The rearrangement links TRBV4-3 to TRBJ1-6; D gene uncertain. The CDR3 is 16 residues long. Trimming left V 3 bases short and J 8 bases short, with 17 bases between. Germline V gene sequence: CDR1 LGHNA, CDR2 YSLEER. In DNA form, the CDR3 reads TGCGCCAGCAGCCAGGCGAAAGGGAGGGTTGATTCACCCCTCCACTTT. This translates into CASSQAKGRVDSPLHF.

The CDR3 sequence: CASSKSSGFTEAFF. The DNA for the CDR3 is TGTGCCAGCAGCAAAAGTTCGGGGTTTACTGAAGCTTTCTTT. The rearrangement links TRBV3-1 (or the pseudogene TRBV3-2) to TRBJ1-1, with D hard to call. The V and J ends lost 5 bases and 5 bases respectively, with 15 bases between them. From germline, CDR1 is LGHDT and CDR2 YNNKEL (reference sequence). The CDR3 totals 14 residues.

This chain joins TRBV11-2 and TRBJ2-7; TRBD2 matches 8 bases. Germline loops: CDR1 SGHAT, CDR2 FQNNGV. The J segment lost 4 bases and the V segment lost 1 base, leaving 6 bases of the junction unmatched. The CDR3 totals 15 residues. The CDR3 region has the DNA TGTGCCAGCAGCTTAGGGCCGGGGGGGCTATACGAGCAGTACTTC. This translates into CASSLGPGGLYEQYF.

The chain combines TRBV19 with TRBJ2-3; 7 nucleotides align to TRBD1. With V trimmed by 10 bases and J by 8 bases, 9 bases remained unmatched. Germline CDR1 is LNHDA and CDR2 is SQIVND (reference sequence). The CDR3 is made up of 12 amino acids. The CDR3 coding sequence is TGTGCCACCCGACAGGGTTTGGTTACGCAGTATTTT. Its translation: CATRQGLVTQYF.